The 26 T cell receptor beta chains below all came from one sample that was sequenced in a study of cytomegalovirus exposure and HLA in healthy donors. PCR amplification relied on 60 Vbeta primers (plus 13 Jbeta primers). The data were produced by immunoSEQ multiplex PCR, yet TCRdb's version contains in-frame clones alone and is incomplete. The ten top clones account for 5.9%, within a sample of approximately 38,000 clones. The sample consisted of PBMCs. Source of these receptors: a human donor in good health.

The chain is built from TRBV5-4 and TRBJ2-1, with 9 bases aligning to TRBD1. V lost 5 bases, J lost 5 bases, and 11 bases stayed unmatched. This CDR3 region has 16 residues. Per the germline V gene, CDR1 is SGHNT and CDR2 is YYREEE (reference sequence). The CDR3 nucleotides read TGTGCCAGCAGTAAAGAGGGCTGGACAGGGGACAATGAGCAGTTCTTC. Translated, it gives CASSKEGWTGDNEQFF.

This chain uses TRBV5-1 with TRBJ1-5; TRBD1 is a possible D gene (5 bases). Trimming stripped 0 bases from V and 2 bases from J, with 9 bases between. Germline lookup yields CDR1 SGHRS and CDR2 YFSETQ. The CDR3 totals 15 residues. The CDR3 DNA reads as TGCGCCAGCAGCTTGGCAGGGCAGGGCAATCAGCCCCAGCATTTT. It codes for CASSLAGQGNQPQHF.

This clone shows up as medium-sized by frequency. The chain recombines TRBV4-1 with TRBJ1-1; D possibly corresponds to TRBD1 (5 bases). This CDR3 spans 14 amino acids. Trimming removed 5 bases from V and 6 bases from J, with 16 bases in between. From germline, CDR1 is MGHRA and CDR2 YSYEKL. The CDR3 sequence is CASSSIPGYSEAFF. The CDR3, as DNA: TGCGCCAGCAGCTCGATCCCAGGGTACTCTGAAGCTTTCTTT.

This chain joins TRBV30 and TRBJ1-5, with D possibly being TRBD1 (6 bases). V was shortened by 1 base and J by 2 bases, with 9 bases between the two germline ends. CDR1 is GTSNPN, CDR2 SVGIG, per germline (reference sequence). The CDR3 is 14 residues long. The CDR3 protein is CAWSEGGGNQPQHF. The CDR3 DNA is TGTGCCTGGAGTGAGGGGGGGGGCAATCAGCCCCAGCATTTT.

The chain links TRBV7-9 to TRBJ1-1, with no clear D. The germline gives CDR1 SEHNR, CDR2 FQNEAQ (reference sequence). The V gene lost 1 base and the J gene lost 0 bases, with 6 bases spanning the gap. CDR3 length: 14 residues. CDR3 DNA: TGTGCCAGCAGCTTAGTAAATATGAACACTGAAGCTTTCTTT. Its translation: CASSLVNMNTEAFF. The variable domain in full, with the rest retrieved from reference TRBV7-9 and TRBJ1-1, is DTGVSQNPRHKITKRGQNVTFRCDPISEHNRLYWYRQTLGQGPEFLTYFQNEAQLEKSRLLSDRFSAERPKGSFSTLEIQRTEQGDSAMYLCASSLVNMNTEAFFGQGTRLTVV.

The chain is built from TRBV6-4 and TRBJ1-2; the D is unclear. The CDR3 totals 13 residues. Per germline, CDR1 MRHNA and CDR2 SNTAGT. With 0 bases removed from V and 9 bases from J, the gap between germline ends came to 11 bases. The CDR3 DNA reads as TGTGCCAGCAGTGACTCGGGCGGCGGGAGCTACACCTTC. Translation gives CASSDSGGGSYTF.

The genes are TRBV5-1 and TRBJ2-5; 8 nucleotides line up with TRBD1. Germline V CDR1 and CDR2: SGHRS, YFSETQ. Trimming cost V 3 bases and J 5 bases; bases outside gene matches: 12. CDR3 size: 16 residues. This CDR3 is CASSSSGGVGGETQYF. CDR3 sequence (DNA): TGCGCCAGCAGCTCATCAGGGGGCGTTGGGGGGGAGACCCAGTACTTC.

The J gene is TRBJ1-1, the V gene TRBV30; D is perhaps TRBD1 (5 bases). The germline V and J ends were trimmed by 3 bases and 1 base, with 9 bases remaining between them. CDR3 size: 13 residues. Germline V gene sequence: CDR1 GTSNPN, CDR2 SVGIG (reference sequence). This chain's CDR3 is CAWSPQGNTEAFF. CDR3 DNA sequence: TGTGCCTGGAGCCCCCAGGGGAACACTGAAGCTTTCTTT.

This chain links TRBV7-2 with TRBJ2-7; tentatively, D is TRBD2 (5 bases). This CDR3 region has 12 residues. Germline V CDR1 and CDR2: SGHTA, FQGNSA. V was trimmed by 1 base and J by 6 bases, leaving 7 bases between them. CDR3: CASSLVRGEQYF. CDR3 sequence (DNA): TGTGCCAGCAGCTTAGTACGGGGCGAGCAGTACTTC.

CDR3 coding DNA: TGTGCCAGCAGTTCCTCCGGGACAGGGGGCGGAGGCTACACCTTC. This gives the protein CASSSSGTGGGGYTF. The chain recombines TRBV27 with TRBJ1-2, with TRBD1 matching over 12 bases. The CDR3 has 15 residues. V lost 4 bases, J lost 8 bases, and 8 bases stayed unmatched. CDR1 and CDR2 (germline): MNHEY, SMNVEV (reference sequence).

With respect to this clone: Other DNA sequences in the sample encode the same CDR3. The genes are TRBV28 and TRBJ1-6; unclear D gene. The CDR3 loop spans 15 amino acids. CDR1 MDHEN and CDR2 SYDVKM come from the germline V gene. V was pared by 2 bases and J by 8 bases, with 13 bases between. The CDR3 loop reads CASSLGSEGDSPLHF. CDR3 DNA sequence: TGTGCCAGCAGTTTAGGGTCCGAGGGTGATTCACCCCTCCACTTT.

The chain couples TRBV18 to TRBJ2-1; the D is unclear. The CDR3 totals 16 residues. Trimming shortened V by 0 bases and J by 5 bases, and 14 bases separated the two germline ends. The germline V gene has CDR1 KGHSH and CDR2 LQKENI. CDR3 loop: CASSPPSGQKDNEQFF. The CDR3 nucleotides read TGTGCCAGCTCACCACCGTCAGGTCAAAAAGACAATGAGCAGTTCTTC.

This chain links TRBV10-3 with TRBJ2-7, with 7 bases fitting TRBD1. With V trimmed by 5 bases and J by 1 base, 5 bases remained unmatched. This CDR3 is built from 14 residues. Germline CDR1 and CDR2: ENHRY and SYGVKD. CDR3 in DNA: TGTGCCATCAGTCCTCGGACAGGATCCTACGAGCAGTACTTC. Translating gives CAISPRTGSYEQYF.

The V call is TRBV7-2, the J call TRBJ1-6; 7 positions match TRBD1. The germline gives CDR1 SGHTA, CDR2 FQGNSA. The V segment lost 5 bases and the J segment 5 bases; nucleotides outside the gene matches: 3. The CDR3 totals 14 residues. In nucleotides, the CDR3 is TGTGCCAGCAGCATAGGGACAGATAATTCACCCCTCCACTTT. Residues: CASSIGTDNSPLHF.

V is TRBV6-5 and J is TRBJ1-1; 7 bases match TRBD1. The ends lost 6 bases at V and 3 bases at J; junction bases unmatched: 7. Germline CDR1 reads MNHEY; CDR2 reads SVGAGI. The CDR3 consists of 14 residues. DNA for the CDR3: TGTGCCAGCAGACCGGGACAGATTGACACTGAAGCTTTCTTT. Protein product: CASRPGQIDTEAFF.

The chain has TRBV7-9 and TRBJ1-1; 8 bases match TRBD1. The length of the CDR3 is 14 residues. Germline values: CDR1 SEHNR, CDR2 FQNEAQ (reference sequence). V dropped 4 bases and J dropped 1; count of bases not matched to a gene: 2. The CDR3 spells CASSSGQENTEAFF. The DNA for the CDR3 is TGTGCCAGCAGCTCGGGACAGGAGAACACTGAAGCTTTCTTT.

The gene calls are TRBV18 and TRBJ1-1, with D hard to call. This CDR3 region has 13 residues. V shed 3 bases and J shed 2 bases, with 7 bases lying between them. Germline V gene data show CDR1 as KGHSH and CDR2 as LQKENI. The CDR3 region has the DNA TGTGCCAGCTCACCGCAGGCTAACACTGAAGCTTTCTTT. This codes for CASSPQANTEAFF.

The V call is TRBV18, the J call TRBJ2-1; weak D call: TRBD2 (6 bases). V gave up 11 bases and J gave up 1 base, with 18 bases separating them. Germline CDR1 is KGHSH and CDR2 is LQKENI. The CDR3 runs 15 residues. CDR3 bases: TGTGCCGGTGCCTGGGGCGGGGCTTCCTACAATGAGCAGTTCTTC. This encodes CAGAWGGASYNEQFF.

The chain combines TRBV30 with TRBJ1-4; unclear D gene. The CDR3 runs to 16 residues. Deletions cut 3 bases from V and 1 base from J, with 15 bases between. Germline lookup yields CDR1 GTSNPN and CDR2 SVGIG (reference sequence). CDR3 protein: CAWSGVIGKTNEKLFF. The CDR3 bases are TGTGCCTGGAGCGGGGTTATAGGAAAAACTAATGAAAAACTGTTTTTT.

CDR3 sequence reads: CASSSREGYTF. The CDR3 DNA is TGTGCCAGCAGCTCGAGGGAGGGCTACACCTTC. This chain joins TRBV7-9 and TRBJ1-2; D is unclear. The V end lost 4 bases, the J end lost 8 bases, and 8 bases lay between the germline ends. CDR3 length: 11 residues. CDR1 SEHNR and CDR2 FQNEAQ come from the germline V gene (reference sequence). The complete variable domain, with remaining parts taken from reference TRBV7-9 and TRBJ1-2, reads DTGVSQNPRHKITKRGQNVTFRCDPISEHNRLYWYRQTLGQGPEFLTYFQNEAQLEKSRLLSDRFSAERPKGSFSTLEIQRTEQGDSAMYLCASSSREGYTFGSGTRLTVV.

The V gene is TRBV5-1, the J gene TRBJ2-7, with TRBD1 identical over 11 bases. This CDR3 region has 15 residues. Germline V gives CDR1 SGHRS, CDR2 YFSETQ. Unmatched junction bases numbered 10, after V lost 5 bases and J lost 6 bases. The CDR3 nucleotides are TGCGCCAGCAGGCCCCCGGGACAGGGGGAGAGCGAGCAGTACTTC. Protein product: CASRPPGQGESEQYF.

The CDR3 is CASSPERGGRTDTQYF. The CDR3 bases are TGTGCCAGCAGCCCCGAAAGGGGGGGGCGGACAGATACGCAGTATTTT. The chain carries TRBV13 and TRBJ2-3, with D perhaps TRBD2 (7 bases). This CDR3 region has 16 residues. The V gene's germline CDR1 is PRHDT and CDR2 FYEKMQ (reference sequence). The V gene lost 5 bases and the J gene lost 3 bases, with 18 bases spanning the gap.

CDR3: CASNFLANNEQFF. The CDR3 bases are TGTGCCAGCAATTTTTTAGCGAACAATGAGCAGTTCTTC. This chain links TRBV2 with TRBJ2-1, with D possibly TRBD2 on 5 matching bases. The germline CDR1 and CDR2 sequences are SNHLY and FYNNEI. The CDR3 totals 13 residues. V gave up 7 bases and J gave up 5 bases, with 12 bases separating them.

Notes on this clone: Other DNA variants within this sample encode the same CDR3. The chain links TRBV6-5 to TRBJ1-1; 8 bases map to TRBD1. CDR3 length: 14 amino acids. Germline values: CDR1 MNHEY, CDR2 SVGAGI. J was trimmed by 4 bases and V by 6 bases; bases with no gene match: 7. CDR3 loop: CASRPGGAGTEAFF. The CDR3 DNA sequence: TGTGCCAGCAGGCCAGGGGGCGCGGGCACTGAAGCTTTCTTT.

The rearrangement joins TRBV7-8 to TRBJ1-1; a weak D match, TRBD1 (5 bases). The CDR3 totals 14 residues. Trimming shortened V by 4 bases and J by 8 bases, and 17 bases separated the two germline ends. Per germline, CDR1 SGHVS and CDR2 FQNEAQ. The CDR3 is CASSYGTGVGEAFF. CDR3 DNA: TGTGCCAGCAGCTACGGCACGGGGGTGGGCGAAGCTTTCTTT. The full variable domain, completed using reference TRBV7-8 and TRBJ1-1, is GAGVSQSPRYKVAKRGQDVALRCDPISGHVSLFWYQQALGQGPEFLTYFQNEAQLDKSGLPSDRFFAERPEGSVSTLKIQRTQQEDSAVYLCASSYGTGVGEAFFGQGTRLTVV.

V is TRBV27 and J is TRBJ1-1; no firm D call. This CDR3 has 13 residues. The germline V gene has CDR1 MNHEY and CDR2 SMNVEV (reference sequence). V dropped 5 bases and J dropped 0 bases, with 7 bases sitting between them. The CDR3 DNA is TGTGCCAGCAGTCTGCTAATGAACACTGAAGCTTTCTTT. Protein: CASSLLMNTEAFF.